What follows is one T cell receptor beta chain and its context. This entry comes from a study of Ad26.COV2.S vaccination and SARS-CoV-2 variants. Treatment specified: roughly 18 received Ad26.COV2.S at low or high dose, single or two shots; 5 received placebo; per-sample allocation not given. Samples analyzed were those drawn on day 63 after the first vaccine or placebo injection. Clones were read by immunoSEQ multiplex PCR, and TCRdb kept only the in-frame ones, dropping some. This sample carries some 390,000 clones, about 85% of them seen once, and the ten largest clones take more than 3%. The CDR3 is 11 amino acids. Germline V gene sequence: CDR1 MNHEY, CDR2 SVGAGI. V dropped 7 bases and J dropped 7; count of bases not matched to a gene: 2.

The source was peripheral blood, collected in a trial of Ad26.COV2.S vaccine versus placebo. V gene TRBV6-5 combines with J gene TRBJ2-3; 7 bases map to TRBD2. The TCR sequence derives from a person aged 18-60 years who received the Ad26.COV2.S COVID-19 vaccine or a placebo. CDR3 sequence reads: CASTAGYTQYF. The CDR3 DNA reads TGTGCCAGCACAGCGGGATATACGCAGTATTTT.